These 8 T cell receptor beta chains share one sample of origin, sequenced in a study of cytomegalovirus exposure and HLA in healthy donors. Primers included in the PCR were 60 Vbeta and 13 Jbeta primers. Measured with immunoSEQ multiplex PCR; TCRdb has only the in-frame clones, and not every one. This repertoire shows 65,000 to 85,000 clones, 77% found once; its top ten account for under 3%. Sequencing input: PBMCs. These receptors were obtained from a man in his forties or fifties in good health and CMV-seropositive.

This clone came up a few times. The chain uses TRBV21-1 and TRBJ1-2; the table assigns TRBD1, which was not confirmed against the DNA. TRBV21-1 is recorded as a pseudogene. CDR3 size: 17 residues. The CDR3 DNA reads TGTGCCAGCAGCAAAGAGAGTGGGGGCAAGCTAAACTATGGCTACACCTTC. Amino acid sequence: CASSKESGGKLNYGYTF.

The gene calls are TRBV19 and TRBJ2-5; a weak D match, TRBD2 (6 bases). In germline, CDR1 is LNHDA, CDR2 SQIVND (reference sequence). Trimming stripped 6 bases from V and 5 bases from J, with 10 bases between. CDR3 length equals 12 residues. The chain's CDR3 is CASSGSGETQYF. In nucleotides, the CDR3 is TGTGCCAGTAGCGGGAGCGGCGAGACCCAGTACTTC.

V usage is TRBV27 and J usage is TRBJ2-1; 7 nucleotides line up with TRBD1. The germline V gene has CDR1 MNHEY and CDR2 SMNVEV (reference sequence). J was trimmed by 7 bases and V by 0 bases; bases with no gene match: 9. This CDR3 contains 16 residues. The CDR3 DNA reads as TGTGCCAGCAGTTTATCGAAGGGGGCAGGTGCGAATGAGCAGTTCTTC. Translated: CASSLSKGAGANEQFF.

The J gene is TRBJ1-2, the V gene TRBV19, with D possibly being TRBD1 (6 bases). V was trimmed by 3 bases and J by 2 bases, leaving 13 bases between them. CDR3 length: 15 amino acids. CDR1 LNHDA and CDR2 SQIVND come from the germline V gene (reference sequence). The CDR3 here is CASSISYTGNYGYTF. The CDR3 DNA is TGTGCCAGTAGTATCTCCTACACAGGGAACTATGGCTACACCTTC.

The chain is built from TRBV4-1 and TRBJ2-5; TRBD2 aligns across 10 bases. Germline CDR1 and CDR2: MGHRA and YSYEKL. The trim removed 6 bases at V and 12 bases at J, leaving 13 bases unmatched. CDR3 size: 14 residues. This chain's CDR3 is CASRGVASGGPEYF. DNA for the CDR3: TGCGCCAGCAGGGGGGTGGCTAGCGGGGGTCCTGAGTACTTC.

The V and J genes are TRBV7-6 and TRBJ2-7; TRBD1 agrees at 8 bases. This CDR3 is built from 15 residues. Germline V CDR1 and CDR2: SGHVS, FNYEAQ. The V and J ends lost 5 bases and 2 bases, in that order; junction bases with no gene match: 8. The CDR3 loop reads CASSGFKTGAYEQYF. In DNA, the CDR3 is TGTGCCAGCAGCGGATTTAAGACAGGGGCCTACGAGCAGTACTTC.

The rearrangement joins TRBV6-6 to TRBJ1-2, with D uncertain. The CDR3 runs 13 residues. Trimming cost V 2 bases and J 8 bases, with 12 bases left between them. Germline V lookup: CDR1 MNHNY, CDR2 SVGAGI (reference sequence). In nucleotides, the CDR3 is TGTGCCAGCAGTTACGTCTCGATGGAGGGCTACACCTTC. Protein: CASSYVSMEGYTF.

The V and J genes are TRBV27 and TRBJ2-7, with TRBD1 matching over 9 bases. With 7 bases clipped from V and 3 bases from J, the junction kept 4 bases outside the gene matches. Germline V lookup: CDR1 MNHEY, CDR2 SMNVEV (reference sequence). The CDR3 extends over 13 amino acids. This CDR3 reads CASKDRGDYEQYF. CDR3 bases: TGTGCCAGCAAGGACAGGGGTGACTACGAGCAGTACTTC.